The clone carrying this T cell receptor beta chain was seen only a few times. The V end lost 0 bases, the J end lost 7 bases, and 9 bases lay between the germline ends. CDR1 is GTSNPN and CDR2 is SVGIG in the germline V gene (reference sequence). CDR3 length: 13 amino acids. The repertoire was sequenced with immunoSEQ multiplex PCR; TCRdb's copy has only in-frame clones and lacks some. The top ten clones hold 3.5% to 4% of a sample with roughly 240,000 clones, about 80% of them seen once. The data were obtained in a study of blood T cell repertoires in COVID-19. Sequencing was performed on PBMCs or T cells enriched from blood (not recorded which). The source is a woman in her thirties or forties who had been exposed to COVID-19. V gene TRBV30 combines with J gene TRBJ1-4; the D is unclear. The CDR3 DNA reads TGTGCCTGGAGTGTCGCCATGAGTGAAAAACTGTTTTTT. This sequence encodes CAWSVAMSEKLFF. The variable domain in full, completed from reference TRBV30 and TRBJ1-4, reads SQTIHQWPATLVQPVGSPLSLECTVEGTSNPNLYWYRQAAGRGLQLLFYSVGIGQISSEVPQNLSASRPQDRQFILSSKKLLLSDSGFYLCAWSVAMSEKLFFGSGTQLSVL.